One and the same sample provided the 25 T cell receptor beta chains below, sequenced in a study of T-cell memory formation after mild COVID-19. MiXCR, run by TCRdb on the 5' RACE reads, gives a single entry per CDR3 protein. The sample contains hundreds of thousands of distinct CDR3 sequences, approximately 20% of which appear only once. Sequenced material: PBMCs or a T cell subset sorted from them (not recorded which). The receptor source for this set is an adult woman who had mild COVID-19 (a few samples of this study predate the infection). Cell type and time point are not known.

The CDR3 region is CASSYPGTGNYGYTF. The CDR3 region has the DNA TGTGCCAGCAGTTATCCCGGGACAGGGAACTATGGCTACACCTTC. This chain uses TRBV6-6 with TRBJ1-2; TRBD1 matches at 9 bases. The CDR3 consists of 15 residues. The germline V gene encodes CDR1 MNHNY and CDR2 SVGAGI (reference sequence). V lost 3 bases to trimming and J lost 2 bases; unmatched junction nucleotides: 4.

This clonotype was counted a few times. The CDR3 loop reads CASSLFEWDSGVAKNIQYF. Here the CDR3 DNA reads TGTGCCAGCAGCTTATTTGAATGGGATTCGGGGGTAGCCAAAAACATTCAGTACTTC. This chain uses TRBV7-9 with TRBJ2-4; TRBD2 is a possible D gene (6 bases). Looked up from germline, CDR1 is SEHNR and CDR2 is FQNEAQ (reference sequence). The CDR3 spans 19 residues. Trimming cost V 2 bases and J 0 bases, with 20 bases left between them.

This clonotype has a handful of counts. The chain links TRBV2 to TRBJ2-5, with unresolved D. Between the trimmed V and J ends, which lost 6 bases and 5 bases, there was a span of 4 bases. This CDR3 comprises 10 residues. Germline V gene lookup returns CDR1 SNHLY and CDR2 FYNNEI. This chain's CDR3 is CASSMETQYF. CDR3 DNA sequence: TGTGCCAGCAGCATGGAGACCCAGTACTTC.

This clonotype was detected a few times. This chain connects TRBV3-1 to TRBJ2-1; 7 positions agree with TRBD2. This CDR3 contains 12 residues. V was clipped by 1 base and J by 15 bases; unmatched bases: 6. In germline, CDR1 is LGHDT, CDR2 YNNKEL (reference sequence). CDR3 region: CASSQGRTSLFF. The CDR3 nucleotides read TGTGCCAGCAGCCAAGGGCGGACTAGTCTGTTCTTC.

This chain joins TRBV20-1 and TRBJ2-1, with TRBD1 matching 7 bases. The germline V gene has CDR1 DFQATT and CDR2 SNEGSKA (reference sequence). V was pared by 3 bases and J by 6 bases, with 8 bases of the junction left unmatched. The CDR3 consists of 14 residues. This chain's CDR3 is CSASKGAGSNEQFF. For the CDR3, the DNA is TGCAGTGCTAGTAAGGGGGCTGGGTCCAATGAGCAGTTCTTC.

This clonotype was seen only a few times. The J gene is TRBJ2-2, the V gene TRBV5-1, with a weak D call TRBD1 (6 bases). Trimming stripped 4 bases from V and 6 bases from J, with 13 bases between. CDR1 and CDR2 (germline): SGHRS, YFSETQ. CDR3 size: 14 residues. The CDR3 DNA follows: TGCGCCAGCAGCGTCGGACAGCCGGCCGGGGAGCTGTTTTTT. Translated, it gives CASSVGQPAGELFF.

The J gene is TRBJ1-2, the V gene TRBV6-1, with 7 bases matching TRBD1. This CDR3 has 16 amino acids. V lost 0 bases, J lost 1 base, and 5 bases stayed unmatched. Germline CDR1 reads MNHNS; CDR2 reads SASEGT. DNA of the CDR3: TGTGCCAGCAGTGAAGCCGCCAGGGGGGGTAACTATGGCTACACCTTC. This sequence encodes CASSEAARGGNYGYTF.

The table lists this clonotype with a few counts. CDR3 residues: CASSFSGRGDSPLHF. The CDR3 region has the DNA TGTGCCAGCAGTTTTTCAGGGCGAGGAGATTCACCCCTCCACTTT. V gene TRBV12-3 or TRBV12-4 combines with J gene TRBJ1-6, with a tentative D call TRBD1 (5 bases). The CDR3 is 15 residues long. V was clipped by 3 bases and J by 8 bases, with 14 bases between them.

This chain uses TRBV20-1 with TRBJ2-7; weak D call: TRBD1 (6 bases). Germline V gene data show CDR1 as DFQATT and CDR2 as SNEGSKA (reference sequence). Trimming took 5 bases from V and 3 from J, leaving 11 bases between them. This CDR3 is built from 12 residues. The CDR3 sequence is CSARQGIYEQYF. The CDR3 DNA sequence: TGCAGTGCTCGGCAGGGGATCTACGAGCAGTACTTC.

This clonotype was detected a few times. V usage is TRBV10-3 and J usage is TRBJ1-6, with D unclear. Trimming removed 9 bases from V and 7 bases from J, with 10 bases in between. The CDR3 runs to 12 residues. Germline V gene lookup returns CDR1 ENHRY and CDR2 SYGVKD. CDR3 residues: CAIGPKNSPLHF. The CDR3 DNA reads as TGTGCCATTGGGCCAAAGAATTCACCCCTCCACTTT.

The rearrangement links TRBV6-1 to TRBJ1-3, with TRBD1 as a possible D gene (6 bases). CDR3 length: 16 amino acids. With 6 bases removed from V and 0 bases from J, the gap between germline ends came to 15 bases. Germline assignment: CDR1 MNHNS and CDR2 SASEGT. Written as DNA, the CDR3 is TGTGCCAGCAGCCGAAGGACAGAATACTCTGGAAACACCATATATTTT. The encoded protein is CASSRRTEYSGNTIYF.

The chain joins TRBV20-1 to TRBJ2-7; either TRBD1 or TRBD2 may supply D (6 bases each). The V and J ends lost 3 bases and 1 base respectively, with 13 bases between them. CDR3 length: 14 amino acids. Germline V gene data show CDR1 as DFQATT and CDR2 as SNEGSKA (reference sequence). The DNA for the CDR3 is TGCAGTGCTAGGGGGGGACACACGTCCTACGAGCAGTACTTC. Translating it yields CSARGGHTSYEQYF.

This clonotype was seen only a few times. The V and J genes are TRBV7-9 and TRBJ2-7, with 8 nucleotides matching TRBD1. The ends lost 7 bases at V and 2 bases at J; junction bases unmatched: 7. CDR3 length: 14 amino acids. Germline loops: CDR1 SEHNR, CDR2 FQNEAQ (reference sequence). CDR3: CASIQTGVTYEQYF. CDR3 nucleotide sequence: TGTGCCAGCATCCAGACAGGGGTTACCTACGAGCAGTACTTC. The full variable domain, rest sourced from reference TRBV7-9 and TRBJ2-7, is DTGVSQNPRHKITKRGQNVTFRCDPISEHNRLYWYRQTLGQGPEFLTYFQNEAQLEKSRLLSDRFSAERPKGSFSTLEIQRTEQGDSAMYLCASIQTGVTYEQYFGPGTRLTVT.

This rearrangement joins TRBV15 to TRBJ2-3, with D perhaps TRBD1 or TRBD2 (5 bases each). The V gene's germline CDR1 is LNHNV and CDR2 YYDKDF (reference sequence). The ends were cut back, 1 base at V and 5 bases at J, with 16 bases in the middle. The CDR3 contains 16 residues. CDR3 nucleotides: TGTGCCACCAGCAGAGTCGAGGGGTACCGGGGAGATACGCAGTATTTT. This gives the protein CATSRVEGYRGDTQYF. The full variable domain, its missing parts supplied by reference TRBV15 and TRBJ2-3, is DAMVIQNPRYQVTQFGKPVTLSCSQTLNHNVMYWYQQKSSQAPKLLFHYYDKDFNNEADTPDNFQSRRPNTSFCFLDIRSPGLGDTAMYLCATSRVEGYRGDTQYFGPGTRLTVL.

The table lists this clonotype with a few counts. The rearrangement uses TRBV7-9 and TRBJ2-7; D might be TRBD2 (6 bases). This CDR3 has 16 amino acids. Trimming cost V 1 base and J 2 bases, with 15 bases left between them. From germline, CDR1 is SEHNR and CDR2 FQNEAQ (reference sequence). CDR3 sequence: CASSLGMGGETYEQYF. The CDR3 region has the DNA TGTGCCAGCAGCTTAGGGATGGGCGGGGAGACCTACGAGCAGTACTTC.

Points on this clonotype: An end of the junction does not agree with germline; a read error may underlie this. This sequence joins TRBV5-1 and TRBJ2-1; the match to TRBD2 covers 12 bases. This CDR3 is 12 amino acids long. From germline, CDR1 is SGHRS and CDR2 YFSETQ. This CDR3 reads CASSLGTSGALF. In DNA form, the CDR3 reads TGCGCCAGCAGCTTGGGGACTAGCGGGGCCCTGTTC. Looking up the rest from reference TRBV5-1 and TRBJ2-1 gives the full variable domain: KAGVTQTPRYLIKTRGQQVTLSCSPISGHRSVSWYQQTPGQGLQFLFEYFSETQRNKGNFPGRFSGRQFSNSRSEMNVSTLELGDSALYLCASSLGTSGALFGPGTRLTVL.

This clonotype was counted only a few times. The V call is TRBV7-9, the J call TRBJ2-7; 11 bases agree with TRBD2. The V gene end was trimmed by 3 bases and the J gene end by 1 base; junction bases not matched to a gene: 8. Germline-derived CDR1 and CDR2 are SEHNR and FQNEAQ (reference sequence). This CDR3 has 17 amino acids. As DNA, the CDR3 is TGTGCCAGCAGCTTGGGAGTGGGACTAGCGGCTTCCTACGAGCAGTACTTC. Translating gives CASSLGVGLAASYEQYF.

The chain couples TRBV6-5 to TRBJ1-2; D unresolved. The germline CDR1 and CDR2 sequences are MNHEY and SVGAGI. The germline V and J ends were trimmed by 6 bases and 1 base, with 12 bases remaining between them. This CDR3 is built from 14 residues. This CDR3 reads CASRRRRLNYGYTF. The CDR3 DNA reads TGTGCCAGCAGGCGGAGAAGGCTTAACTATGGCTACACCTTC.

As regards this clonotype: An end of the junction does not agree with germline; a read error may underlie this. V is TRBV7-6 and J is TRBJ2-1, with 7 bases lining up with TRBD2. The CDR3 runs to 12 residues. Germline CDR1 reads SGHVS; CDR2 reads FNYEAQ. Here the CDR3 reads CASSSDPGLPIF. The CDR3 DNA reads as TGTGCCAGCAGCTCGGACCCGGGACTACCAATCTTC.

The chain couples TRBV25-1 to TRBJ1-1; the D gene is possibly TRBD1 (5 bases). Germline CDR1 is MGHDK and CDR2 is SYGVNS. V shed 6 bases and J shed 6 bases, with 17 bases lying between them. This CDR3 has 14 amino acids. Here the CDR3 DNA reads TGTGCCAGCAGGCCCGCATCCAGGGACCCTGAAGCTTTCTTT. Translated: CASRPASRDPEAFF.

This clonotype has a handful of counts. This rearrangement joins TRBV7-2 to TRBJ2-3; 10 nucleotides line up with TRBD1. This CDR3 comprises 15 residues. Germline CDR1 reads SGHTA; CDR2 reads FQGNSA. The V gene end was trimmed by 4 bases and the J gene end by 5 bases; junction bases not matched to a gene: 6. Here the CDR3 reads CASSSGTGVGDTQYF. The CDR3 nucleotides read TGTGCCAGCAGCTCCGGGACAGGGGTGGGAGATACGCAGTATTTT.

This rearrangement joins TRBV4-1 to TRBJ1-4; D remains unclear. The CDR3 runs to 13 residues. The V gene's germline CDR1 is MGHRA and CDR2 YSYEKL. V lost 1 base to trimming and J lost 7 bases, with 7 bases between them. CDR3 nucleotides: TGCGCCAGCAGCCAAGCGGTTCGTGAAAAACTGTTTTTT. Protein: CASSQAVREKLFF.

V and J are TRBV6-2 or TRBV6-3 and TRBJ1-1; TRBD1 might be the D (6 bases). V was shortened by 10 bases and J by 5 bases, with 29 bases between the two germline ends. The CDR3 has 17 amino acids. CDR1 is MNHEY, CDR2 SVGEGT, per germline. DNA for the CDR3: TGTGCCACCAAGCCCTCACAGGGCTCTTCCCGGGGGACTGAAGCTTTCTTT. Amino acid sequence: CATKPSQGSSRGTEAFF.

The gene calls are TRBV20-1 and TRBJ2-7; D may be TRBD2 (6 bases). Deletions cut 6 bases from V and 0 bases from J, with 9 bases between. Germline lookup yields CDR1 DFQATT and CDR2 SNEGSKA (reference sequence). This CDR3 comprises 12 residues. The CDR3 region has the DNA TGCAGTGCGCGGGGCCTCTCCTACGAGCAGTACTTC. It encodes CSARGLSYEQYF.

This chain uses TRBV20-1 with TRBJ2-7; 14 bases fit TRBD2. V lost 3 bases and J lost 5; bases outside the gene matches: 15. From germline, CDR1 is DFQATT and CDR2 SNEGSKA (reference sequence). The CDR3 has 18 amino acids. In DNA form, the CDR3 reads TGCAGTGCTAGTGAAACCGGGACTAGCGGGAGATCCGTCCACGAGCAGTACTTC. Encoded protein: CSASETGTSGRSVHEQYF.